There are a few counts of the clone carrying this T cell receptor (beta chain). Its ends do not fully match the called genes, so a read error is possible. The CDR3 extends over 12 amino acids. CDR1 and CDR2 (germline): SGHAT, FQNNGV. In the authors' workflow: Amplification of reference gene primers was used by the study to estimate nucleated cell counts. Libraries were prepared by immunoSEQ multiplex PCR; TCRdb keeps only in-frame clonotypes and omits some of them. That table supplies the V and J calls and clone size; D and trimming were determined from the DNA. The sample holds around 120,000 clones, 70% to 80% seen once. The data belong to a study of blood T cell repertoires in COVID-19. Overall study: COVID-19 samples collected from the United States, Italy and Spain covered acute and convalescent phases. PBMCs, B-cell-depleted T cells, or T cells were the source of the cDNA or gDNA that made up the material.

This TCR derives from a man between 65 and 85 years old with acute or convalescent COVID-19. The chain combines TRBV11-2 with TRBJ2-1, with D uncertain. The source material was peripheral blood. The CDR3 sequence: CASSPDAISRLF. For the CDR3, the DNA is TGTGCCAGCAGCCCCGACGCCATTTCTAGACTCTTC.